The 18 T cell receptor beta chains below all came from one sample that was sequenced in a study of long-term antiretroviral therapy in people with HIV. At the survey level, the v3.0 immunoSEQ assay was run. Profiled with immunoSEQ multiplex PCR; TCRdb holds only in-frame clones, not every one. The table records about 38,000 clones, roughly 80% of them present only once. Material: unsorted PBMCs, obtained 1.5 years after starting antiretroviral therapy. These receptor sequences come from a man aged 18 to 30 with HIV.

The CDR3: CSVVGAEAFF. The CDR3 DNA sequence: TGCAGCGTTGTAGGGGCTGAAGCTTTCTTT. The J gene is TRBJ1-1, the V gene TRBV29-1; the D gene is possibly TRBD1 (5 bases). Germline lookup yields CDR1 SQVTM and CDR2 ANQGSEA. The CDR3 runs 10 residues. The V end lost 4 bases, the J end lost 6 bases, and 6 bases lay between the germline ends.

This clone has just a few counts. In DNA form, the CDR3 reads TGTGCCAGCAGCTTGCCAGGCAATGAGCAGTTCTTC. The encoded protein is CASSLPGNEQFF. V usage is TRBV5-8 and J usage is TRBJ2-1, with D hard to call. The CDR3 has 12 amino acids. The V gene lost 1 base and the J gene lost 6 bases, with 5 bases spanning the gap. Germline V gene sequence: CDR1 SGHTS, CDR2 YDEGEE.

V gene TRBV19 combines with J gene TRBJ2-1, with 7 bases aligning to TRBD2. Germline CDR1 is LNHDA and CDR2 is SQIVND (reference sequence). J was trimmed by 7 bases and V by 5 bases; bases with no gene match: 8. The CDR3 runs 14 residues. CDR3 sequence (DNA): TGTGCCAGTAGTTTTGGACTAGGAATTAATGAGCAGTTCTTC. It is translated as CASSFGLGINEQFF.

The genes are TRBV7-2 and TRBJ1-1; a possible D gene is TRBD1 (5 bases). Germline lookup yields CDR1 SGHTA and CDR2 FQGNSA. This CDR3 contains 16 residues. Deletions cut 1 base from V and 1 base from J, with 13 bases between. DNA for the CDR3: TGTGCCAGCAGCTTAGACCCCCGGGGCCCGAACACTGAAGCTTTCTTT. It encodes CASSLDPRGPNTEAFF.

CDR3 residues: CASSFRGSTDTQYF. CDR3 coding DNA: TGTGCCAGCAGTTTTCGCGGGAGCACAGATACGCAGTATTTT. The V and J genes are TRBV27 and TRBJ2-3, with D perhaps matching TRBD2 (5 bases). CDR1 and CDR2 (germline): MNHEY, SMNVEV (reference sequence). This CDR3 is built from 14 residues. Trimming pared 3 bases from V and 0 bases from J, leaving 7 bases between.

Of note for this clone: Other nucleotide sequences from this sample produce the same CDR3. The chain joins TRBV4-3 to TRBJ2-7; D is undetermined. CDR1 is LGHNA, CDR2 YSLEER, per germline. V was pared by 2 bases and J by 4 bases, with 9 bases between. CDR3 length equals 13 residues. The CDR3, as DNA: TGCGCCAGCAGCCAAAGTTTACTTTACGAGCAGTACTTC. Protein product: CASSQSLLYEQYF.

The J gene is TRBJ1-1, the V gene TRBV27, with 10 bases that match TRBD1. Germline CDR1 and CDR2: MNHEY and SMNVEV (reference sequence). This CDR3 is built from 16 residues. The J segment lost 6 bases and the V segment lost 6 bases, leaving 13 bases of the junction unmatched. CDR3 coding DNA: TGTGCCAGCAGCCCCGCGGGACAGGGGAATAGAGCTGAAGCTTTCTTT. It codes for CASSPAGQGNRAEAFF.

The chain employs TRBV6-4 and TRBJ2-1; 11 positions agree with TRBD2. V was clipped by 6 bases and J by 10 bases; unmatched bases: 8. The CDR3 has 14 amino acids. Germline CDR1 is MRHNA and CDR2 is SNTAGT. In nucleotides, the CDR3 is TGTGCCAGCAGCTTACTAGCGGGAGAGGGGGAGCAGTTCTTC. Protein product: CASSLLAGEGEQFF.

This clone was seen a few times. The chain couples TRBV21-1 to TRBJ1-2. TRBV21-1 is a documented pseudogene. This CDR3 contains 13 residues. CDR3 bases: TGTGCCAGCAGCAGACGGAATAACTATGGCTACACCTTC. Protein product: CASSRRNNYGYTF.

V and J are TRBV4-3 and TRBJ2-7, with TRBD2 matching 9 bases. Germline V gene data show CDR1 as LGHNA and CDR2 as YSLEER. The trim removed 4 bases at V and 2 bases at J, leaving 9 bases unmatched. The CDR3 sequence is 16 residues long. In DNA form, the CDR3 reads TGCGCCAGCAGCCGCGGACTAGCGAGAGTTACCTACGAGCAGTACTTC. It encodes CASSRGLARVTYEQYF.

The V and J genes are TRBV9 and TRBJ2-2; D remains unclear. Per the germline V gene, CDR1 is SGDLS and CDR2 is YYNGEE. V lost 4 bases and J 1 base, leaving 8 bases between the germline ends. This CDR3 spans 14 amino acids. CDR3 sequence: CASSSAGNTGELFF. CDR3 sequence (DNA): TGTGCCAGCAGCTCAGCAGGGAACACCGGGGAGCTGTTTTTT.

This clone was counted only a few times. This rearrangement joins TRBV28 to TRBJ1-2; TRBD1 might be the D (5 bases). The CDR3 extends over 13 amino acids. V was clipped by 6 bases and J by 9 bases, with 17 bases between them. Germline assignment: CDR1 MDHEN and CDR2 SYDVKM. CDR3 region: CASRPGRPGSYTF. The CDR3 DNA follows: TGTGCCAGCAGGCCGGGACGACCTGGTAGCTACACCTTC.

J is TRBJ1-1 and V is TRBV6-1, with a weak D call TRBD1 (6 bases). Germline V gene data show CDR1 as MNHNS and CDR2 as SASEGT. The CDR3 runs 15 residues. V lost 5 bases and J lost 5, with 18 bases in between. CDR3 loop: CASSTQQGRGTEAFF. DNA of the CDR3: TGTGCCAGCAGTACTCAACAGGGCAGGGGAACTGAAGCTTTCTTT.

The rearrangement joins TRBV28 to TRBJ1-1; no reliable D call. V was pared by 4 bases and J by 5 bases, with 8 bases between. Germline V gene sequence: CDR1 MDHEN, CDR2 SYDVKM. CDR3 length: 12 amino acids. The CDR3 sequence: CASSYMRTEAFF. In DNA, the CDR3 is TGTGCCAGCAGTTACATGAGGACTGAAGCTTTCTTT. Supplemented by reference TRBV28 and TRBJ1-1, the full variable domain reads DVKVTQSSRYLVKRTGEKVFLECVQDMDHENMFWYRQDPGLGLRLIYFSYDVKMKEKGDIPEGYSVSREKKERFSLILESASTNQTSMYLCASSYMRTEAFFGQGTRLTVV.

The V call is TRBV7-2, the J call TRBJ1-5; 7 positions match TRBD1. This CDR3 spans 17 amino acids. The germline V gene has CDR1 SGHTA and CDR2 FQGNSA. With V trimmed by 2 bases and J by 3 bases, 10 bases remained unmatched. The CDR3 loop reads CASSLYRGASLNQPQHF. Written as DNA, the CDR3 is TGTGCCAGCAGCTTATACAGGGGCGCCTCTCTCAATCAGCCCCAGCATTTT.

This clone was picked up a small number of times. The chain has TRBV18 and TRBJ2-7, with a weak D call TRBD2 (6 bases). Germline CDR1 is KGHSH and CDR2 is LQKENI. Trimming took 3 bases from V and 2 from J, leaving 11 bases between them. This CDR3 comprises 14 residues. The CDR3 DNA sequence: TGTGCCAGCTCACCCCGTAGCGGCACCTACGAGCAGTACTTC. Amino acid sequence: CASSPRSGTYEQYF.

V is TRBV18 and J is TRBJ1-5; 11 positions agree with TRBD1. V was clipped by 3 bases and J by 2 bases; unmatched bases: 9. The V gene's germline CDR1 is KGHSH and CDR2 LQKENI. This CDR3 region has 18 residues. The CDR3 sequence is CASSPTGQGVSGNQPQHF. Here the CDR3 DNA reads TGTGCCAGCTCACCGACGGGACAGGGGGTGTCGGGCAATCAGCCCCAGCATTTT.

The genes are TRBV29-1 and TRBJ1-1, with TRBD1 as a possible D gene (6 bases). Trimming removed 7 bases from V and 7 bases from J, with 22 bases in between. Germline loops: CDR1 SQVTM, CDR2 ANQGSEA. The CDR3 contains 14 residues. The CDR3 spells CSAVRTGSRGEAFF. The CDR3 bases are TGCAGCGCCGTTCGAACAGGGTCCAGGGGTGAAGCTTTCTTT.